The 18 T cell receptor beta chains reported below all come from one sample, sequenced in a study of OX40 agonist ivuxolimab in advanced cancers. Clones were sequenced by immunoSEQ multiplex PCR, and TCRdb holds only the in-frame ones, with some missing. Among 45,000 to 55,000 clones listed, roughly 89% were seen once. The specimen was CD4+ or CD8+ T cells sorted from blood, collected in a trial of the OX40 agonist ivuxolimab. These receptors all stem from an adult with an advanced solid tumor such as melanoma, head and neck, liver or kidney cancer.

The J gene is TRBJ2-1, the V gene TRBV15; D is undetermined. Between the trimmed V and J ends, which lost 6 bases and 4 bases, there was a span of 7 bases. This CDR3 region has 12 residues. Germline V gene lookup returns CDR1 LNHNV and CDR2 YYDKDF (reference sequence). The CDR3: CATSYSYNEQFF. DNA for the CDR3: TGTGCCACCAGTTACAGTTACAATGAGCAGTTCTTC. The whole variable domain, remainder taken from reference TRBV15 and TRBJ2-1, is DAMVIQNPRYQVTQFGKPVTLSCSQTLNHNVMYWYQQKSSQAPKLLFHYYDKDFNNEADTPDNFQSRRPNTSFCFLDIRSPGLGDTAMYLCATSYSYNEQFFGPGTRLTVL.

This clone came up a few times. This chain joins TRBV10-3 and TRBJ1-1, with unresolved D. The CDR3 length is 15 residues. Germline lookup yields CDR1 ENHRY and CDR2 SYGVKD. Trimming cost V 0 bases and J 0 bases, with 8 bases left between them. The CDR3 nucleotides are TGTGCCATCAGTGAGTCTGCAGACTTGAACACTGAAGCTTTCTTT. It translates to CAISESADLNTEAFF.

The chain joins TRBV6-1 to TRBJ2-7; D is possibly TRBD1 (6 bases). V lost 1 base, J lost 4 bases, and 14 bases lay in between. CDR1 MNHNS and CDR2 SASEGT come from the germline V gene. The CDR3 has 15 amino acids. Written as DNA, the CDR3 is TGTGCCAGCAGTGAAGTGCCGGGACATATATACGAGCAGTACTTC. It specifies CASSEVPGHIYEQYF.

The chain is built from TRBV6-6 and TRBJ1-2; unclear D gene. Germline V gene data show CDR1 as MNHNY and CDR2 as SVGAGI (reference sequence). CDR3 size: 12 residues. The ends were cut back, 8 bases at V and 4 bases at J, with 11 bases in the middle. The CDR3 here is CASDQGSYGYTF. The CDR3 DNA sequence: TGTGCCAGCGATCAAGGGAGCTATGGCTACACCTTC.

J is TRBJ2-5 and V is TRBV9, with TRBD2 as a possible D gene (7 bases). The germline gives CDR1 SGDLS, CDR2 YYNGEE. The CDR3 sequence is 17 residues long. The V end lost 0 bases, the J end lost 1 base, and 16 bases lay between the germline ends. This chain's CDR3 is CASSVAPSGGGQETQYF. Written as DNA, the CDR3 is TGTGCCAGCAGCGTAGCCCCTAGCGGAGGGGGCCAAGAGACCCAGTACTTC. The whole variable domain, filled in from reference TRBV9 and TRBJ2-5, reads DSGVTQTPKHLITATGQRVTLRCSPRSGDLSVYWYQQSLDQGLQFLIQYYNGEERAKGNILERFSAQQFPDLHSELNLSSLELGDSALYFCASSVAPSGGGQETQYFGPGTRLLVL.

The gene calls are TRBV27 and TRBJ2-7; perhaps TRBD2 as D (6 bases). Germline V lookup: CDR1 MNHEY, CDR2 SMNVEV (reference sequence). Between the trimmed V and J ends, which lost 6 bases and 2 bases, there was a span of 26 bases. The CDR3 is made up of 18 amino acids. The CDR3 DNA sequence: TGTGCCAGCAGCCACCCAGGGCTAGCGAGAATTAACCCCTACGAGCAGTACTTC. Its translation is CASSHPGLARINPYEQYF.

The chain recombines TRBV18 with TRBJ2-3; D unresolved. The CDR3 spans 14 residues. Trimming shortened V by 7 bases and J by 0 bases, and 11 bases separated the two germline ends. Germline V CDR1 and CDR2: KGHSH, LQKENI. The CDR3 sequence is CASLFTTSTDTQYF. The CDR3 nucleotides are TGTGCCAGCTTGTTTACAACTAGCACAGATACGCAGTATTTT.

This clone has a single count. The chain links TRBV5-5 to TRBJ1-5, with TRBD1 matching over 8 bases. The trim removed 4 bases at V and 1 base at J, leaving 13 bases unmatched. This CDR3 is built from 18 residues. CDR1 is SGHKS, CDR2 YYEKEE, per germline (reference sequence). CDR3 DNA sequence: TGTGCCAGCAGCGAAAATACAGGGGGTGGTGGAAGCAATCAGCCCCAGCATTTT. Translating it yields CASSENTGGGGSNQPQHF.

V and J are TRBV6-1 and TRBJ2-7; a weak D match, TRBD1 (5 bases). The CDR3 loop spans 12 amino acids. Trimming pared 6 bases from V and 6 bases from J, leaving 12 bases between. The germline gives CDR1 MNHNS, CDR2 SASEGT. The CDR3 bases are TGTGCCAGCAGGGAACAGGATGGCGAGCAGTACTTC. As protein: CASREQDGEQYF.

The chain combines TRBV2 with TRBJ2-3; TRBD1 aligns across 11 bases. The CDR3 is 15 amino acids. Germline-derived CDR1 and CDR2 are SNHLY and FYNNEI. The ends lost 6 bases at V and 6 bases at J; junction bases unmatched: 8. The CDR3 region has the DNA TGTGCCAGCAGATCGGGACAGGGGGGATCGGATACGCAGTATTTT. As protein: CASRSGQGGSDTQYF. The complete variable domain, with remaining parts taken from reference TRBV2 and TRBJ2-3, reads EPEVTQTPSHQVTQMGQEVILRCVPISNHLYFYWYRQILGQKVEFLVSFYNNEISEKSEIFDDQFSVERPDGSNFTLKIRSTKLEDSAMYFCASRSGQGGSDTQYFGPGTRLTVL.

V gene TRBV9 combines with J gene TRBJ1-2, with D uncertain. From germline, CDR1 is SGDLS and CDR2 YYNGEE. The germline V and J ends were trimmed by 0 bases and 6 bases, with 12 bases remaining between them. This CDR3 region has 14 residues. Here the CDR3 reads CASSVAPGRDGYTF. In DNA form, the CDR3 reads TGTGCCAGCAGCGTAGCCCCAGGTAGAGATGGCTACACCTTC.

The chain couples TRBV7-9 to TRBJ2-7, with 8 nucleotides matching TRBD1. Germline CDR1 reads SEHNR; CDR2 reads FQNEAQ (reference sequence). The CDR3 contains 15 residues. The trim removed 5 bases at V and 3 bases at J, leaving 9 bases unmatched. The DNA of the CDR3 is TGTGCCAGCAGCCCCAGGACAGGGTTCCGCTACGAGCAGTACTTC. It codes for CASSPRTGFRYEQYF.

The J gene is TRBJ2-1, the V gene TRBV21-1. TRBV21-1 has pseudogene status. CDR3 size: 17 residues. The CDR3, as DNA: TGTGCCAGCAGCATTGGGCCGGGGCGTTCCCTCTACAATGAGCAGTTCTTC. Amino acid sequence: CASSIGPGRSLYNEQFF.

The chain has TRBV11-2 and TRBJ2-3; tentatively, D is TRBD1 or TRBD2 (5 bases each). Germline V CDR1 and CDR2: SGHAT, FQNNGV. Trimming removed 1 base at V and 2 bases at J, with 10 bases between. The CDR3 consists of 15 residues. CDR3 amino acids: CASSLVTGHTDTQYF. The CDR3 nucleotides are TGTGCCAGCAGCTTAGTAACGGGGCACACAGATACGCAGTATTTT.

This rearrangement joins TRBV5-4 to TRBJ2-5; TRBD2 matches at 11 bases. The length of the CDR3 is 15 residues. V trimming: 3 bases; J trimming: 4 bases; junction bases outside the gene matches: 5. The V gene's germline CDR1 is SGHNT and CDR2 YYREEE (reference sequence). The CDR3 loop reads CASSSLAGGGETQYF. CDR3 bases: TGTGCCAGCAGCTCCTTAGCGGGAGGGGGAGAGACCCAGTACTTC.

The rearrangement links TRBV5-5 to TRBJ2-1, with TRBD2 matching 10 bases. This CDR3 is built from 15 residues. CDR1 is SGHKS, CDR2 YYEKEE, per germline (reference sequence). The V and J ends lost 4 bases and 4 bases, in that order; junction bases with no gene match: 5. CDR3 DNA sequence: TGTGCCAGCAGCACTGGACTAGCGGTATACAATGAGCAGTTCTTC. It is translated as CASSTGLAVYNEQFF.

The V call is TRBV2, the J call TRBJ2-2, with D possibly being TRBD1 or TRBD2 (5 bases each). The CDR3 length is 14 residues. Germline lookup yields CDR1 SNHLY and CDR2 FYNNEI. V was trimmed by 7 bases and J by 6 bases, leaving 15 bases between them. This CDR3 reads CASIRGQGPGELFF. The CDR3 DNA is TGTGCCAGCATCCGAGGGCAGGGCCCCGGGGAGCTGTTTTTT.

V and J are TRBV7-3 and TRBJ2-3; D is possibly TRBD1 (7 bases). The CDR3 is 20 amino acids. Trimming cost V 0 bases and J 1 base, with 23 bases left between them. Germline CDR1 reads SGHTA; CDR2 reads FQGTGA. The CDR3 bases are TGTGCCAGCAGCTTAACCAACGGGGGCACAGGGGACGATGGCACAGATACGCAGTATTTT. Its protein product is CASSLTNGGTGDDGTDTQYF. The entire variable domain, with the rest obtained from reference TRBV7-3 and TRBJ2-3, is as follows: GAGVSQTPSNKVTEKGKYVELRCDPISGHTALYWYRQSLGQGPEFLIYFQGTGAADDSGLPNDRFFAVRPEGSVSTLKIQRTERGDSAVYLCASSLTNGGTGDDGTDTQYFGPGTRLTVL.